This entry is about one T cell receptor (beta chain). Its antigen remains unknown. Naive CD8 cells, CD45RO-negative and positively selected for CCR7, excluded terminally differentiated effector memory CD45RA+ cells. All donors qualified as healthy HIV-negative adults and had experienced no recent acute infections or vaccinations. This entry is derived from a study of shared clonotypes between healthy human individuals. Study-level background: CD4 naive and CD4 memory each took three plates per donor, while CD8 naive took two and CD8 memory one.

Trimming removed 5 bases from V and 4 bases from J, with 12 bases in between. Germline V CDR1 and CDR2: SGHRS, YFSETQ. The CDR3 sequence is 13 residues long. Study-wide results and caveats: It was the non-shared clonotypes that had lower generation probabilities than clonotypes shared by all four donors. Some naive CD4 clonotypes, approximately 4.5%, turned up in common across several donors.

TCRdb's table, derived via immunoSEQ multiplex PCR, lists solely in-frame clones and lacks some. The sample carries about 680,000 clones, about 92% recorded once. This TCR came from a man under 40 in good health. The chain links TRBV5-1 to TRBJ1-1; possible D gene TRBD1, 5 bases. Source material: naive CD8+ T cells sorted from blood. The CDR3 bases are TGCGCCAGCAGGATGGGGCTTGGCACTGAAGCTTTCTTT. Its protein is CASRMGLGTEAFF. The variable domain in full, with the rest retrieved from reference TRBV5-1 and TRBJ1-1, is KAGVTQTPRYLIKTRGQQVTLSCSPISGHRSVSWYQQTPGQGLQFLFEYFSETQRNKGNFPGRFSGRQFSNSRSEMNVSTLELGDSALYLCASRMGLGTEAFFGQGTRLTVV.